A selection of T cell receptor beta chains follows, all from one sample in a study of OX40 agonist ivuxolimab in advanced cancers. Profiling relied on immunoSEQ multiplex PCR, and the TCRdb table lists in-frame clones only, not all of them. The profile shows 65,000 to 100,000 clones, more than 85% of them singletons. This specimen was CD4+ or CD8+ T cells sorted from blood, taken in a trial of the OX40 agonist ivuxolimab. Every receptor here comes from an adult with an advanced solid tumor such as melanoma, head and neck, liver or kidney cancer. Each CDR3 is given with its conserved first and last residue. D genes are given only for firm matches. Clone size is given for some rows only: seen once, a few or many times, or a class if the clone is expanded.

V	size	D	J	DNA	CDR3
TRBV15	NA	NA	TRBJ1-3	TGTGCCACCAGCAGACCGGGCAGCTCTGGAAACACCATATATTTT	CATSRPGSSGNTIYF
TRBV19	NA	TRBD2	TRBJ2-7	TGTGCCAGTAGTATTACTGGCGGGAGCTACGAGCAGTACTTC	CASSITGGSYEQYF
TRBV5-6	NA	NA	TRBJ1-5	TGTGCCAGCAGCTTCGGGGGTCAGCCCCAGCATTTT	CASSFGGQPQHF
TRBV10-3	NA	TRBD2	TRBJ2-7	TGTGCCATCGGGGCGGGAGGTACCTACGAGCAGTACTTC	CAIGAGGTYEQYF
TRBV6-1	NA	TRBD1	TRBJ2-5	TGTGCCAGCAGTGAAATCGGACAGGGTCACCAAGAGACCCAGTACTTC	CASSEIGQGHQETQYF
TRBV5-1	NA	NA	TRBJ2-2	TGCGCCAGCAGCTTGGACTCCGGGGAGCTGTTTTTT	CASSLDSGELFF
TRBV2	NA	NA	TRBJ2-3	TGTGCCAGCATTAATAAAGCCAGCGGTAGCACAGATACGCAGTATTTT	CASINKASGSTDTQYF
TRBV19	NA	TRBD2	TRBJ2-2	TGTGCCAGTAGCCCGCCCGTAGCGGGAGTAGGCACCGGGGAGCTGTTTTTT	CASSPPVAGVGTGELFF
TRBV6-6	NA	TRBD1	TRBJ1-1	TGTGCCAGCAGTTACCGACAGGGGTCGAACACTGAAGCTTTCTTT	CASSYRQGSNTEAFF
TRBV2	NA	NA	TRBJ1-1	TGTGCCGGCAGGGAGGGGCGAGAAACTGAAGCTTTCTTT	CAGREGRETEAFF
TRBV9	NA	NA	TRBJ1-5	TGTGCCAGCAGCGTGGGGCTCGATCAGCCCCAGCATTTT	CASSVGLDQPQHF
TRBV21-1	NA	NA	TRBJ2-7	TGTGCCAGCAGCAAAGACGGCCGGAACCTTGTCGAGCAGTACTTC	CASSKDGRNLVEQYF
TRBV10-3	NA	NA	TRBJ2-3	TGTGCCATCAGTGAGTCTCGGAATACGCAGTATTTT	CAISESRNTQYF
TRBV28	NA	NA	TRBJ2-6	TGTGCCAGCAGGCCCGGGGGTTCTGGGGCCAACGTCCTGACTTTC	CASRPGGSGANVLTF
TRBV6-5	NA	NA	TRBJ1-1	TGTGCCAGCAGTCGACTCGGGGGGGCGTACACTGAAGCTTTCTTT	CASSRLGGAYTEAFF
TRBV10-2	once	NA	TRBJ2-7	TGCGCCAGCAGTGAGTCGCTGGGCTCCTACGAGCAGTACTTC	CASSESLGSYEQYF